This T cell receptor (beta chain) was documented in a study of T cell responses to AZD1222 COVID-19 vaccine. Study-level results: A mostly white British donor set with more females was recruited, and clonal diversity was possibly underestimated. Rises in breadth and depth of Spike-specific TCRs came after two AZD1222 doses. CD4 TCRs linked to vaccination spanned spike, dominating at 160-218 and 743-854. Unmutated variant regions are reportedly the target of nearly half of TCRs that are spike-specific.

Some clones are missing from TCRdb's copy, which holds only in-frame ones; the method was immunoSEQ multiplex PCR. The data contain about 88,000 clones, about nine tenths of them singletons. In regard to this clone: Its antigen is unidentified.

CDR1 SGHRS and CDR2 YFSETQ come from the germline V gene. Trimming pared 7 bases from V and 6 bases from J, leaving 16 bases between. The CDR3 extends over 14 amino acids. The chain carries TRBV5-1 and TRBJ2-2, with unresolved D. The clonotype originates from an adult who received the AZD1222 COVID-19 vaccine. Sequences were derived from peripheral blood, sampled 28 days after the second AZD1222 dose. The CDR3 DNA is TGCGCCAGCTCTGGACCGGTCGCGGCCGGGGAGCTGTTTTTT. Its translation is CASSGPVAAGELFF.